The 10 T cell receptor beta chains below come from one sample, sequenced in a study of T cells after yellow fever vaccination. TCRdb reanalysed the 5' RACE reads using MiXCR and keeps one entry per CDR3 protein. This sample has 450,000 to 650,000 distinct CDR3 sequences, with about 14% found just once. The sequences come from PBMCs, collected on the day of the yellow fever booster vaccination. These receptors were taken from a man aged 30 to 45 who received the YFV17D yellow fever vaccine.

The chain uses TRBV6-1 and TRBJ1-4; D remains ambiguous. Germline V gene data show CDR1 as MNHNS and CDR2 as SASEGT. The CDR3 sequence is 13 residues long. Trimming left V 6 bases short and J 0 bases short, with 5 bases between. CDR3 nucleotide sequence: TGTGCCAGCAGCCAGGCAACTAATGAAAAACTGTTTTTT. Its protein product is CASSQATNEKLFF.

The V call is TRBV6-2 or TRBV6-3, the J call TRBJ2-7; TRBD2 matches 9 bases. CDR3 length equals 18 residues. CDR1 MNHEY and CDR2 SVGEGT come from the germline V gene. Trimming took 2 bases from V and 4 from J; bases not matched to a gene: 15. CDR3 residues: CASSYARESSGSAYEQYF. DNA for the CDR3: TGTGCCAGCAGTTACGCCAGGGAAAGTAGCGGGAGCGCGTACGAGCAGTACTTC.

This clonotype was detected many times. The chain employs TRBV29-1 and TRBJ1-1, with D possibly being TRBD1 (6 bases). Germline lookup yields CDR1 SQVTM and CDR2 ANQGSEA. This CDR3 contains 14 residues. V dropped 4 bases and J dropped 0 bases, with 12 bases sitting between them. The CDR3 is CSVAGQYMNTEAFF. The CDR3 nucleotides are TGCAGCGTTGCTGGACAGTATATGAACACTGAAGCTTTCTTT. Variable domain in full (rest from reference TRBV29-1 and TRBJ1-1): SAVISQKPSRDICQRGTSLTIQCQVDSQVTMMFWYRQQPGQSLTLIATANQGSEATYESGFVIDKFPISRPNLTFSTLTVSNMSPEDSSIYLCSVAGQYMNTEAFFGQGTRLTVV.

V is TRBV21-1 and J is TRBJ2-3; the table calls TRBD1, which could not be checked here. TRBV21-1 is assigned pseudogene status. The CDR3 is 16 residues long. Here the CDR3 reads CASGLRAADSTDTQYF. CDR3 nucleotides: TGTGCCAGCGGCCTACGGGCGGCGGATAGCACAGATACGCAGTATTTT.

This clonotype showed up just a few times. The V call is TRBV7-9, the J call TRBJ2-7; tentative D call: TRBD2 (6 bases). This CDR3 has 12 residues. Trimming took 5 bases from V and 6 from J, leaving 11 bases between them. Looked up from germline, CDR1 is SEHNR and CDR2 is FQNEAQ (reference sequence). The CDR3 region has the DNA TGTGCCAGCAGCCAAACTAGCTCCGAGCAGTACTTC. Amino acid sequence: CASSQTSSEQYF.

The rearrangement links TRBV20-1 to TRBJ1-4; no definite D call. The CDR3 extends over 16 amino acids. With 4 bases removed from V and 0 bases from J, the gap between germline ends came to 15 bases. Germline V gene lookup returns CDR1 DFQATT and CDR2 SNEGSKA (reference sequence). The CDR3 protein is CSATPTDTATNEKLFF. The CDR3 DNA sequence: TGCAGTGCTACCCCCACAGATACAGCAACTAATGAAAAACTGTTTTTT.

The J gene is TRBJ2-3, the V gene TRBV5-1, with D possibly being TRBD1 or TRBD2 (5 bases each). Germline V gene lookup returns CDR1 SGHRS and CDR2 YFSETQ. Trimming removed 4 bases at V and 6 bases at J, with 33 bases between. The CDR3 is 20 residues long. The CDR3 sequence: CASSPPDPIRGTLSGDTQYF. The DNA for the CDR3 is TGCGCCAGCAGCCCGCCCGACCCCATCCGTGGGACCCTCTCAGGGGATACGCAGTATTTT.

This clonotype was observed many times. The chain couples TRBV7-9 to TRBJ2-7; 12 nucleotides align to TRBD1. Per the germline V gene, CDR1 is SEHNR and CDR2 is FQNEAQ (reference sequence). The CDR3 has 16 residues. The ends lost 1 base at V and 2 bases at J; junction bases unmatched: 3. Written as DNA, the CDR3 is TGTGCCAGCAGCTTAGAAGGGACAGGGGGCCCCTACGAGCAGTACTTC. This translates into CASSLEGTGGPYEQYF.

As concerns this clonotype: One junction end disagrees with the germline gene, perhaps due to a read error. The chain links TRBV20-1 to TRBJ2-5; 8 nucleotides match TRBD1. The CDR3 sequence is 13 residues long. CDR1 is DFQATT, CDR2 SNEGSKA, per germline (reference sequence). CDR3 sequence (DNA): TGCAGTGCTGGGACAGGATCAAGAGAGGCCCAGTACTTC. It encodes CSAGTGSREAQYF.

This clonotype was observed many times. J is TRBJ2-6 and V is TRBV29-1; TRBD1 or TRBD2 may be the D gene (5 bases each). CDR3 length equals 14 residues. CDR1 SQVTM and CDR2 ANQGSEA come from the germline V gene. The germline V and J ends were trimmed by 4 bases and 4 bases, with 11 bases remaining between them. CDR3 residues: CSVVLGVGANVLTF. The CDR3 nucleotides are TGCAGCGTTGTGTTGGGGGTAGGGGCCAACGTCCTGACTTTC.